The TCR beta chain described here comes from a study of OX40 agonist ivuxolimab in advanced cancers. Study as a whole: Participants, 75% to 85% male, averaged about 56 years of age, ranging from about 23 to 90.

This clone was detected only once. Its antigen is unidentified. Data came from immunoSEQ multiplex PCR; TCRdb stores just in-frame clones and leaves some out. Here the sample spans about 49,000 clones, around 85% being singletons. Study results and limitations: CD4+ and CD8+ blood T cells expanded clonally by week 6 at 0.1 to 3.0 mg/kg. Among the nonresponders, some also had low normalized T-cell clonal expansion.

The length of the CDR3 is 18 residues. J was trimmed by 0 bases and V by 3 bases; bases with no gene match: 13. Per the germline V gene, CDR1 is MDHEN and CDR2 is SYDVKM. The J gene is TRBJ2-5, the V gene TRBV28; 7 bases match TRBD1. This TCR was sampled from an adult with an advanced solid tumor such as melanoma, head and neck, liver or kidney cancer. The specimen comprised CD4+ or CD8+ T cells sorted from blood, sampled in a trial of the OX40 agonist ivuxolimab. The CDR3 spells CASSLPGNDRDHQETQYF. CDR3 DNA: TGTGCCAGCAGTTTGCCGGGCAACGACAGGGACCACCAAGAGACCCAGTACTTC.